The present entry profiles one T cell receptor beta chain with its context. Repertoires were generated with immunoSEQ multiplex PCR, while TCRdb's copy carries only in-frame clones and drops some. There are roughly 88,000 clones in the sample; roughly 93% occur only once, and roughly 8% lies in the top ten. This entry comes from a study of control samples from healthy donors and cancer patients. The germline gives CDR1 SGHNT, CDR2 YYREEE (reference sequence). This CDR3 has 14 amino acids. Trimming removed 5 bases from V and 8 bases from J; junction bases left unmatched: 6. The receptor's source is a man in his late teens or twenties in good health. The sequenced sample consisted of blood. J is TRBJ2-1 and V is TRBV5-4; 11 bases line up with TRBD1. CDR3 sequence (DNA): TGTGCCAGCAGACTGGGACAGGGGGTACATGAGCAGTTCTTC. Amino acid sequence: CASRLGQGVHEQFF. The full variable domain, completed using reference TRBV5-4 and TRBJ2-1, is ETGVTQSPTHLIKTRGQQVTLRCSSQSGHNTVSWYQQALGQGPQFIFQYYREEENGRGNFPPRFSGLQFPNYSSELNVNALELDDSALYLCASRLGQGVHEQFFGPGTRLTVL.